The next 6 T cell receptor beta chains were all read from a single sample in a study of T-cell memory formation after mild COVID-19. TCRdb recomputed calls from the 5' RACE reads with MiXCR, one row per CDR3 protein. Of 150,000 to 200,000 distinct CDR3 sequences in the sample, roughly 30% were seen once. Sequencing was carried out using PBMCs or a T cell subset sorted from them (not recorded which). These receptors all stem from an adult woman who had mild COVID-19 (a few samples of this study predate the infection). Cell type and time point are not known.

This chain connects TRBV20-1 to TRBJ2-5; TRBD1 matches at 9 bases. Trimming took 6 bases from V and 5 from J; bases not matched to a gene: 7. The germline CDR1 and CDR2 sequences are DFQATT and SNEGSKA (reference sequence). The CDR3 runs to 13 residues. CDR3 coding DNA: TGCAGTGCCAAACAGGGGGCGCGGGAGACCCAGTACTTC. This encodes CSAKQGARETQYF.

The gene calls are TRBV29-1 and TRBJ2-5, with D perhaps TRBD1 (6 bases). In germline, CDR1 is SQVTM, CDR2 ANQGSEA. The CDR3 is 14 residues long. The V end was cut by 4 bases, the J end by 1 base, with 13 bases between. DNA for the CDR3: TGCAGCGTTGGGGCCACAGGGACCCAAGAGACCCAGTACTTC. Residues: CSVGATGTQETQYF.

The chain joins TRBV9 to TRBJ2-1, with D tentatively TRBD2 (5 bases). The CDR3 is 15 amino acids. Between the trimmed V and J ends, which lost 2 bases and 0 bases, there was a span of 9 bases. Germline CDR1 reads SGDLS; CDR2 reads YYNGEE. The CDR3, as DNA: TGTGCCAGCAGCGTTTCGGGGAACTCCTACAATGAGCAGTTCTTC. It is translated as CASSVSGNSYNEQFF.

CDR3 coding DNA: TGTGCCAGCAGCCCCTACAATCAGCCCCAGCATTTT. This gives the protein CASSPYNQPQHF. The rearrangement links TRBV7-3 to TRBJ1-5; D gene unclear. The germline CDR1 and CDR2 sequences are SGHTA and FQGTGA. The CDR3 consists of 12 residues. V gave up 5 bases and J gave up 3 bases, with 5 bases separating them.

This chain uses TRBV2 with TRBJ1-2; 8 nucleotides agree with TRBD1. Germline loops: CDR1 SNHLY, CDR2 FYNNEI. The CDR3 extends over 13 amino acids. The V segment lost 5 bases and the J segment 7 bases; nucleotides outside the gene matches: 6. CDR3 in DNA: TGTGCCAGCAGTTGGACAGGGAACAGTGGCTACACCTTC. Its protein product is CASSWTGNSGYTF.

The chain couples TRBV15 to TRBJ2-3; 14 bases match TRBD2. The CDR3 runs to 16 residues. Trimming removed 5 bases from V and 5 bases from J; junction bases left unmatched: 6. CDR1 and CDR2 (germline): LNHNV, YYDKDF (reference sequence). The DNA for the CDR3 is TGTGCCACCAGCCGACTAGCGGGAGGGCTGGGAGATACGCAGTATTTT. Protein product: CATSRLAGGLGDTQYF.